Listed here are 29 T cell receptor beta chains from one sample, sequenced in a study of CD8 T cell repertoires and HIV-1 epitope variants. Libraries were prepared by immunoSEQ multiplex PCR; TCRdb keeps only in-frame clonotypes and omits some of them. The sample holds several thousand clones; around 65% are singletons and the top ten take roughly 42%. The antigens of these receptors remain unknown. Sequencing used cultured CD8+ T cells derived from PBMCs. These receptors came from a male donor with HIV.

This chain connects TRBV5-6 to TRBJ2-7; a possible D gene is TRBD1 (5 bases). The germline V gene has CDR1 SGHDT and CDR2 YYEEEE. CDR3 length: 14 amino acids. Deletions cut 6 bases from V and 5 bases from J, with 18 bases between. CDR3 residues: CASKPQVQFHEQYF. The CDR3 DNA sequence: TGTGCCAGCAAACCACAGGTCCAATTCCACGAGCAGTACTTC.

The rearrangement links TRBV4-3 to TRBJ2-7, with 11 bases lining up with TRBD2. The CDR3 has 16 residues. CDR1 LGHNA and CDR2 YSLEER come from the germline V gene. V was pared by 0 bases and J by 3 bases, with 4 bases of the junction left unmatched. The CDR3 sequence is CASSQDYGTSGYEQYF. Written as DNA, the CDR3 is TGCGCCAGCAGCCAAGATTACGGGACTAGCGGCTACGAGCAGTACTTC.

This clone has more than one count but fewer than ten. The CDR3 DNA is TGTGCCAGCAGCTTAGGGACTACCAACACAGATACGCAGTATTTT. The encoded protein is CASSLGTTNTDTQYF. The chain joins TRBV7-9 to TRBJ2-3, with a weak D call TRBD2 (6 bases). The CDR3 is 15 residues long. Trimming pared 1 base from V and 2 bases from J, leaving 10 bases between. Looked up from germline, CDR1 is SEHNR and CDR2 is FQNEAQ (reference sequence). Supplemented by reference TRBV7-9 and TRBJ2-3, the full variable domain reads DTGVSQNPRHKITKRGQNVTFRCDPISEHNRLYWYRQTLGQGPEFLTYFQNEAQLEKSRLLSDRFSAERPKGSFSTLEIQRTEQGDSAMYLCASSLGTTNTDTQYFGPGTRLTVL.

The J gene is TRBJ2-7, the V gene TRBV4-2, with D maybe TRBD2 (5 bases). Deletions cut 0 bases from V and 1 base from J, with 13 bases between. CDR3 length equals 16 residues. Germline-derived CDR1 and CDR2 are LGHNA and YNFKEQ. CDR3 DNA sequence: TGTGCCAGCAGCCAAGACGCGGGCCCAACTTCCTACGAGCAGTACTTC. Its protein is CASSQDAGPTSYEQYF.

This clone came up a few times. The chain has TRBV7-2 and TRBJ2-5; TRBD2 matches 16 bases. V dropped 5 bases and J dropped 3; count of bases not matched to a gene: 3. The CDR3 contains 16 residues. Germline-derived CDR1 and CDR2 are SGHTA and FQGNSA. CDR3 protein: CASSIGTSGREETQYF. In DNA, the CDR3 is TGTGCCAGCAGCATAGGGACTAGCGGGAGGGAAGAGACCCAGTACTTC.

The gene calls are TRBV7-8 and TRBJ2-3; 10 bases are shared with TRBD1. The J segment lost 3 bases and the V segment lost 3 bases, leaving 12 bases of the junction unmatched. The CDR3 runs to 18 residues. CDR1 is SGHVS and CDR2 is FQNEAQ in the germline V gene. This chain's CDR3 is CASSFFRDRGKGTDTQYF. In DNA form, the CDR3 reads TGTGCCAGCAGCTTTTTTCGGGACAGGGGAAAGGGAACAGATACGCAGTATTTT.

This clone appeared a few times. The genes are TRBV6-5 and TRBJ2-7; D gene uncertain. V dropped 5 bases and J dropped 3 bases, with 8 bases sitting between them. CDR1 and CDR2 from the germline V gene are MNHEY and SVGAGI. The CDR3 spans 12 residues. CDR3: CASSPNFYEQYF. The CDR3, as DNA: TGTGCCAGCAGTCCTAACTTCTACGAGCAGTACTTC.

In its sample, this clone is medium-sized. The CDR3 here is CASSSPDRAQETQYF. In DNA, the CDR3 is TGTGCCAGCAGTTCCCCGGACAGGGCCCAAGAGACCCAGTACTTC. V gene TRBV28 combines with J gene TRBJ2-5, with TRBD1 identical over 8 bases. The germline V gene has CDR1 MDHEN and CDR2 SYDVKM. V was clipped by 4 bases and J by 1 base; unmatched bases: 5. CDR3 length: 15 amino acids.

Only one count was recorded for this clone. The J gene is TRBJ2-1, the V gene TRBV5-4; 8 positions match TRBD1. V shed 0 bases, J shed 6 bases, and the junction held 8 bases outside the gene matches. This CDR3 spans 16 amino acids. Germline CDR1 SGHNT, CDR2 YYREEE (reference sequence). CDR3 sequence reads: CASSLVVGGTGNEQFF. As DNA, the CDR3 is TGTGCCAGCAGCTTGGTTGTTGGCGGGACAGGCAATGAGCAGTTCTTC.

This chain links TRBV11-1 with TRBJ1-1, with D maybe TRBD1 (6 bases). This CDR3 is built from 12 residues. Germline V gene sequence: CDR1 SGHAT, CDR2 FQDESV (reference sequence). Trimming left V 6 bases short and J 6 bases short, with 11 bases between. CDR3 residues: CASSTQGPEAFF. The CDR3 nucleotides read TGTGCCAGCAGTACACAGGGACCTGAAGCTTTCTTT.

The chain uses TRBV27 and TRBJ1-5; D is unclear. The V gene's germline CDR1 is MNHEY and CDR2 SMNVEV (reference sequence). V was trimmed by 5 bases and J by 4 bases, leaving 15 bases between them. The length of the CDR3 is 15 residues. The CDR3 protein is CASSPQVGGNQPQHF. CDR3 DNA: TGTGCCAGCAGTCCCCAGGTTGGTGGAAATCAGCCCCAGCATTTT.

This clone was picked up one time. CDR3 region: CASSTRTGSTEAFF. CDR3 DNA sequence: TGTGCCAGCAGCACCCGGACAGGGAGTACTGAAGCTTTCTTT. The rearrangement uses TRBV9 and TRBJ1-1; 8 bases agree with TRBD1. Trimming took 4 bases from V and 5 from J; bases not matched to a gene: 7. CDR1 is SGDLS and CDR2 is YYNGEE in the germline V gene. The CDR3 is made up of 14 amino acids. Full variable domain (missing parts from reference TRBV9 and TRBJ1-1): DSGVTQTPKHLITATGQRVTLRCSPRSGDLSVYWYQQSLDQGLQFLIQYYNGEERAKGNILERFSAQQFPDLHSELNLSSLELGDSALYFCASSTRTGSTEAFFGQGTRLTVV.

The chain couples TRBV30 to TRBJ1-1, with 8 positions matching TRBD1. The CDR3 runs to 15 residues. Per the germline V gene, CDR1 is GTSNPN and CDR2 is SVGIG (reference sequence). With 3 bases clipped from V and 6 bases from J, the junction kept 12 bases outside the gene matches. CDR3 in DNA: TGTGCCTGGAGAGATTTCGGACAGGGAGATCCTGAAGCTTTCTTT. Translating it yields CAWRDFGQGDPEAFF.

The chain couples TRBV28 to TRBJ2-3; possible D gene TRBD1, 6 bases. Per germline, CDR1 MDHEN and CDR2 SYDVKM. The CDR3 length is 16 residues. V shed 5 bases and J shed 2 bases, with 17 bases lying between them. CDR3 coding DNA: TGTGCCAGCAGTCTGACAGGACCTCTGGCCACAGATACGCAGTATTTT. It codes for CASSLTGPLATDTQYF.

The chain uses TRBV28 and TRBJ1-2; the D is unclear. CDR1 MDHEN and CDR2 SYDVKM come from the germline V gene. Deletions cut 5 bases from V and 4 bases from J, with 11 bases between. The CDR3 totals 13 residues. The CDR3 DNA is TGTGCCAGCAGTGGCGGTTCTTCCTATGGCTACACCTTC. It translates to CASSGGSSYGYTF.

V and J are TRBV4-3 and TRBJ2-2; tentatively, D is TRBD2 (6 bases). Trimming stripped 0 bases from V and 5 bases from J, with 19 bases between. Germline CDR1 and CDR2: LGHNA and YSLEER. The CDR3 runs to 18 residues. The CDR3 spells CASSQDTTTWEDTGELFF. The CDR3 DNA reads TGCGCCAGCAGCCAAGATACCACCACGTGGGAGGATACCGGGGAGCTGTTTTTT.

The chain links TRBV5-1 to TRBJ2-5, with unresolved D. The ends were cut back, 7 bases at V and 4 bases at J, with 20 bases in the middle. The germline gives CDR1 SGHRS, CDR2 YFSETQ. The CDR3 runs to 15 residues. The CDR3 loop reads CASADEGVTGETQYF. CDR3 DNA sequence: TGCGCCAGCGCTGACGAAGGTGTAACCGGAGAGACCCAGTACTTC.

The chain uses TRBV4-1 and TRBJ2-1; D gene ambiguous. In germline, CDR1 is MGHRA, CDR2 YSYEKL. Trimming stripped 1 base from V and 8 bases from J, with 15 bases between. The CDR3 runs to 15 residues. CDR3 in amino acids: CASSQAPVGGDEQFF. The CDR3 coding sequence is TGCGCCAGCAGCCAAGCCCCGGTCGGCGGAGATGAGCAGTTCTTC.

The rearrangement uses TRBV28 and TRBJ2-3; tentative D call: TRBD2 (6 bases). Germline-derived CDR1 and CDR2 are MDHEN and SYDVKM. The CDR3 is made up of 15 amino acids. V dropped 5 bases and J dropped 3 bases, with 15 bases sitting between them. DNA for the CDR3: TGTGCCAGCAGTAAAGCGGGTGATTTGACAGATACGCAGTATTTT. Translating it yields CASSKAGDLTDTQYF.

The V gene is TRBV4-1, the J gene TRBJ1-1; D call uncertain. V dropped 0 bases and J dropped 3 bases, with 8 bases sitting between them. Germline V gene sequence: CDR1 MGHRA, CDR2 YSYEKL. This CDR3 region has 14 residues. DNA for the CDR3: TGCGCCAGCAGCCAAGATTTGAGGGACACTGAAGCTTTCTTT. Protein product: CASSQDLRDTEAFF.

This clone was recorded a few times. CDR3 nucleotide sequence: TGTGCCAGCAGTGACATTCTCTCCTACGAGCAGTACTTC. Its translation is CASSDILSYEQYF. V usage is TRBV6-1 and J usage is TRBJ2-7; D is ambiguous. CDR1 is MNHNS and CDR2 is SASEGT in the germline V gene. V lost 3 bases and J lost 0, with 6 bases in between. The CDR3 runs 13 residues.

The chain joins TRBV5-1 to TRBJ2-7, with a tentative D call TRBD1 (5 bases). This CDR3 has 12 amino acids. In germline, CDR1 is SGHRS, CDR2 YFSETQ. The V end lost 7 bases, the J end lost 1 base, and 9 bases lay between the germline ends. This CDR3 reads CASEGDSYEQYF. As DNA, the CDR3 is TGCGCCAGCGAAGGGGATTCCTACGAGCAGTACTTC.

In this sample, this clone turned up a few times. This sequence joins TRBV19 and TRBJ1-1, with 8 bases aligning to TRBD1. J was trimmed by 1 base and V by 6 bases; bases with no gene match: 4. Per germline, CDR1 LNHDA and CDR2 SQIVND (reference sequence). The CDR3 totals 14 residues. The CDR3 loop reads CASSRDRGNTEAFF. CDR3 nucleotides: TGTGCCAGTAGCCGAGACAGGGGGAACACTGAAGCTTTCTTT. Combining the CDR3 with reference TRBV19 and TRBJ1-1 gives the whole variable domain DGGITQSPKYLFRKEGQNVTLSCEQNLNHDAMYWYRQDPGQGLRLIYYSQIVNDFQKGDIAEGYSVSREKKESFPLTVTSAQKNPTAFYLCASSRDRGNTEAFFGQGTRLTVV.

CDR3 nucleotides: TGTGCCAGTAGTCCCCTTTTGGGACCCCGCCAGTTCTTC. Translated: CASSPLLGPRQFF. The chain is built from TRBV19 and TRBJ2-1; D tentatively reads TRBD1 or TRBD2 (5 bases each). The germline CDR1 and CDR2 sequences are LNHDA and SQIVND (reference sequence). V shed 5 bases and J shed 13 bases, with 18 bases lying between them. The CDR3 loop spans 13 amino acids.

This clone has only a few counts. CDR3 bases: TGTGCCAGCAGTGAATTTGGTAGCGGGCTTAACACCGGGGAGCTGTTTTTT. The encoded protein is CASSEFGSGLNTGELFF. The gene calls are TRBV2 and TRBJ2-2; TRBD2 aligns across 7 bases. Germline CDR1 and CDR2: SNHLY and FYNNEI. Unmatched junction bases numbered 8, after V lost 2 bases and J lost 2 bases. The CDR3 runs to 17 residues.

This clone was found a few times. This chain joins TRBV6-5 and TRBJ2-5, with 8 bases that match TRBD2. Germline-derived CDR1 and CDR2 are MNHEY and SVGAGI. Germline trimming cut 2 bases from V and 5 bases from J; bases unmatched to any gene: 7. The CDR3 has 15 amino acids. The CDR3 sequence is CASSYDGASGETQYF. The CDR3 bases are TGTGCCAGCAGTTACGACGGGGCTAGCGGGGAGACCCAGTACTTC.

This sequence joins TRBV5-5 and TRBJ1-4; D not certain. Germline CDR1 SGHKS, CDR2 YYEKEE (reference sequence). Trimming cost V 2 bases and J 5 bases, with 10 bases left between them. This CDR3 has 14 residues. CDR3 in amino acids: CASSLGGQNEKLFF. CDR3 DNA sequence: TGTGCCAGCAGCTTAGGAGGCCAAAATGAAAAACTGTTTTTT.

This clone was counted a few times. The J gene is TRBJ2-6, the V gene TRBV14; possibly TRBD2 for D (7 bases). This CDR3 is built from 16 residues. Trimming removed 3 bases at V and 3 bases at J, with 12 bases between. Per the germline V gene, CDR1 is SGHDN and CDR2 is FVKESK. CDR3 in amino acids: CASSQSGGLGANVLTF. In DNA, the CDR3 is TGTGCCAGCAGCCAGTCCGGGGGGCTTGGGGCCAACGTCCTGACTTTC.

V is TRBV5-3 and J is TRBJ1-5, with TRBD1 identical over 9 bases. TRBV5-3 is an ORF, and what it does is uncertain. V was pared by 4 bases and J by 6 bases, with 17 bases of the junction left unmatched. The CDR3 spans 18 residues. CDR3: CARSNTGTGTWRGQPQHF. CDR3 DNA sequence: TGTGCCAGAAGCAACACCGGGACAGGGACTTGGAGGGGTCAGCCCCAGCATTTT.